The T cell receptor (beta chain) under discussion was sequenced for a study of patients and donors after allogeneic stem cell transplantation. MiXCR, run by TCRdb on the RT-PCR reads, gives a single entry per CDR3 protein. This sample has about a million distinct CDR3 sequences; over 15% occur once, and the top ten carry around 6%. This clonotype was seen only a few times. Germline V gene sequence: CDR1 SEHNR, CDR2 FQNEAQ (reference sequence). The V gene lost 1 base and the J gene lost 2 bases, with 12 bases spanning the gap. CDR3 size: 16 residues. The chain recombines TRBV7-9 with TRBJ1-5; tentative D call: TRBD1 (5 bases). The clonotype originates from a human donor who was either an allogeneic HSCT recipient or a stem cell or donor lymphocyte infusion donor (not recorded which). It is not recorded whose cells these are; they may come from a transplant donor. The specimen sequenced was blood, either unsorted or a sorted T cell fraction (not recorded which). The CDR3 nucleotides read TGTGCCAGCAGCTTAGTGGGGCCGGGTGGCAATCAGCCCCAGCATTTT. It translates to CASSLVGPGGNQPQHF.